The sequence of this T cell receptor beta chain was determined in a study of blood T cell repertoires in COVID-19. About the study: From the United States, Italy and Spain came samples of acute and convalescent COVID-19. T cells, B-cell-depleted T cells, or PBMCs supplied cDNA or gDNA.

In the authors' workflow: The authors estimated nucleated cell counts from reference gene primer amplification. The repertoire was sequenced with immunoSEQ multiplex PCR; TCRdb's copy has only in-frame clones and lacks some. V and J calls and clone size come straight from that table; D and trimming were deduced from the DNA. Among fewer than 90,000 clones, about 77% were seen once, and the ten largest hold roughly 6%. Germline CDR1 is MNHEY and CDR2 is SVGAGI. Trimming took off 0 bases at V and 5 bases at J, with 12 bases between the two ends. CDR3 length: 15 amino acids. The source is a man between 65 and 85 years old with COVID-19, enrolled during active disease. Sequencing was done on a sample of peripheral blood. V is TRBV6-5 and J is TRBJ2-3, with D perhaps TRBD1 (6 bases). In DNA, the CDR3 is TGTGCCAGCAGTTACTCGATTACCAGGGGAGATACGCAGTATTTT. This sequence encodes CASSYSITRGDTQYF.